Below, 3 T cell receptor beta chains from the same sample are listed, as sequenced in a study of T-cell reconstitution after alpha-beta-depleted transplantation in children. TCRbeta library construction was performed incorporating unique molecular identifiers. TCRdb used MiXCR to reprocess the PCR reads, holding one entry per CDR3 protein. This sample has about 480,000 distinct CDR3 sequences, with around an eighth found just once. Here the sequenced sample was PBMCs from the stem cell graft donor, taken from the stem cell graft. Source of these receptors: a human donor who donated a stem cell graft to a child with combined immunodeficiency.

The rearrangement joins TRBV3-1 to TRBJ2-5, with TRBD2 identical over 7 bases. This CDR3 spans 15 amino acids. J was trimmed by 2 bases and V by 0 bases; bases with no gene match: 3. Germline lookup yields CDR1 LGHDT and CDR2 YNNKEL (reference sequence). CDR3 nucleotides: TGTGCCAGCAGCCAAGATGAGCGGGAACAAGAGACCCAGTACTTC. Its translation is CASSQDEREQETQYF.

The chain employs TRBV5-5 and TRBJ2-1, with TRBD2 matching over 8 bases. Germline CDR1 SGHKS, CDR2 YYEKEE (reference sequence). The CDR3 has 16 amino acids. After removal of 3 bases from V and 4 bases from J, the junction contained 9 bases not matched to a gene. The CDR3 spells CASSSGSGGWYNEQFF. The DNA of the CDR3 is TGTGCCAGCAGCTCGGGGAGCGGGGGATGGTACAATGAGCAGTTCTTC.

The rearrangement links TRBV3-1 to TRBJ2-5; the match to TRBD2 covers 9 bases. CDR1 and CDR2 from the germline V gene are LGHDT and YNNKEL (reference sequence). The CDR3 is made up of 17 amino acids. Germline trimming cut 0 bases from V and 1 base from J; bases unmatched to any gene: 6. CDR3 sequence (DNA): TGTGCCAGCAGCCAAGATCGGGTAGCGGGGGCCCAAGAGACCCAGTACTTC. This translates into CASSQDRVAGAQETQYF.